This T cell receptor (beta chain) appears in the sequencing data of a study of read filtering for tumor transcriptome and immune sequencing. Study-level information: RNA-seq yielded only about 75 to 1273 TCR reads, IR-seq about 4.05 to 10.27 million.

This clonotype has a count of ten or more. At the time of active disease, bone marrow was collected from every patient. This library used 300 to 450 ng RNA and molecular barcoded adaptors spanning alpha/delta and beta/gamma chains. TCRdb re-analysed the reads in MiXCR, keeping a single row per CDR3 protein. Among about 24,000 distinct CDR3 sequences listed, 20% to 25% were seen once. With 3 bases removed from V and 6 bases from J, the gap between germline ends came to 20 bases. This CDR3 has 17 residues. Per the germline V gene, CDR1 is KGHDR and CDR2 is SFDVKD. This receptor was identified in a donor aged 40 or over with multiple myeloma. The chain recombines TRBV24-1 with TRBJ2-1; D might be TRBD2 (6 bases). Sequences were obtained from a population of CD138-negative cells sorted from bone marrow. The CDR3 region is CATSDLSGSGPSNEQFF. CDR3 nucleotides: TGTGCCACCAGTGATCTGAGCGGGTCCGGGCCCAGCAATGAGCAGTTCTTC.